Sequencing of this TCR beta chain was carried out in a study of blood T cells in healthy people across ages. The study's findings and limits: Any conclusive comparison of naive versus antigen-experienced cells was prevented by using unsorted PBMCs.

Note on this clonotype: Its matching antigen is unknown.

Primed by a sample-barcoded 5' primer and a J-beta primer mix, a second PCR proceeded for about 6 to 11 cycles. A single record per CDR3 protein comes from TCRdb applying MiXCR to the 5' RACE reads. The sample lists 600,000 to 650,000 distinct CDR3 sequences; about 53% were seen once. Trimming removed 1 base from V and 2 bases from J, with 8 bases in between. CDR3 size: 14 residues. Looked up from germline, CDR1 is LGHNA and CDR2 is YNFKEQ. The chain employs TRBV4-2 and TRBJ2-5; no reliable D call. Sequenced: blood. The source is a man aged 60 to 69 in good health. CDR3 sequence: CASSQATEQETQYF. The CDR3 DNA reads as TGTGCCAGCAGCCAAGCAACGGAACAAGAGACCCAGTACTTC.